The sequence of this T cell receptor beta chain was determined in a study of cytomegalovirus exposure and HLA in healthy donors. V was clipped by 0 bases and J by 5 bases, with 5 bases between them. The CDR3 totals 12 residues. The V gene's germline CDR1 is SGHRS and CDR2 YFSETQ. The PCR contained 60 Vbeta and 13 Jbeta primers. Profiled with immunoSEQ multiplex PCR; TCRdb holds only in-frame clones, not every one. The sample yields 85,000 to 130,000 clones, around 80% seen once. As for this clone: As yet, its antigen is unknown.

Regarding the study as a whole: Cytomegalovirus association was listed for 164 TCR beta chains. Specific recognition of CMV antigens was confirmed in vitro for a few chains (all CMV-associated).

The receptor's source is a woman aged 45-65 years in good health and CMV-seropositive. The sequenced sample was PBMCs. The chain is built from TRBV5-1 and TRBJ2-5; no clear D gene. CDR3 loop: CASSLGPETQYF. The DNA of the CDR3 is TGCGCCAGCAGCTTGGGTCCGGAGACCCAGTACTTC.